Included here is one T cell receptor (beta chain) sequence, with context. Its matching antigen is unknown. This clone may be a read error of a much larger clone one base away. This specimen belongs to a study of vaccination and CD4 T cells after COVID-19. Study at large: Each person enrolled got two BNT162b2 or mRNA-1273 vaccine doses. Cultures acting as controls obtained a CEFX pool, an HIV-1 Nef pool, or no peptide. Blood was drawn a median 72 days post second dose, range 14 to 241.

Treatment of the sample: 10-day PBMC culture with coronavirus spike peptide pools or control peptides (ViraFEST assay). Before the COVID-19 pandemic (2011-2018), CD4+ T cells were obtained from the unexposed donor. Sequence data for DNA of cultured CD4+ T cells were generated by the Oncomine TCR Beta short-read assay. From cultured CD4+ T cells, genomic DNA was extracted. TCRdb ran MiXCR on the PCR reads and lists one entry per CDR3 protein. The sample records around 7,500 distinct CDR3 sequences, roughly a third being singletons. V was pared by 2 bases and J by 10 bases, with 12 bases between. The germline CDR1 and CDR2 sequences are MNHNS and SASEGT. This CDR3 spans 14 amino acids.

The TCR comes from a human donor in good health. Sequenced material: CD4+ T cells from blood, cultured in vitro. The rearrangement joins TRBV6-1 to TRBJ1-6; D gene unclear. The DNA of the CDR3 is TGTGCCAGCAGTGAATCCCCGGAAGGATCACCCCTCCACTTT. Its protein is CASSESPEGSPLHF.